What follows are 13 T cell receptor beta chains derived from one specimen sequenced in a study of T-cell memory formation after mild COVID-19. Each CDR3 protein is one row after TCRdb ran MiXCR on the 5' RACE reads. This table has some 320,000 distinct CDR3 sequences, roughly 15% appearing once. Source material: PBMCs or a T cell subset sorted from them (not recorded which). The receptors were gathered from a man younger than 35 who had mild COVID-19 (a few samples of this study predate the infection). Cell type and time point are not known.

This clonotype has just a few counts. The rearrangement joins TRBV20-1 to TRBJ1-6; tentatively, D is TRBD1 (5 bases). The CDR3 has 14 amino acids. V lost 5 bases and J 7 bases, leaving 15 bases between the germline ends. Looked up from germline, CDR1 is DFQATT and CDR2 is SNEGSKA (reference sequence). The CDR3 loop is CSASNPGQNSPLHF. CDR3 nucleotide sequence: TGCAGTGCTTCAAATCCGGGGCAGAATTCACCCCTCCACTTT.

The V call is TRBV7-3, the J call TRBJ2-1, with TRBD2 identical over 10 bases. The V gene end was trimmed by 5 bases and the J gene end by 1 base; junction bases not matched to a gene: 17. The CDR3 loop spans 20 amino acids. Germline-derived CDR1 and CDR2 are SGHTA and FQGTGA. The CDR3 here is CASSIAGTSDKPPSYNEQFF. CDR3 sequence (DNA): TGTGCCAGCAGCATCGCCGGGACTAGCGACAAACCACCTTCCTACAATGAGCAGTTCTTC.

This clonotype was observed a handful of times. The chain uses TRBV5-5 and TRBJ2-1; 9 nucleotides line up with TRBD1. From germline, CDR1 is SGHKS and CDR2 YYEKEE (reference sequence). V dropped 2 bases and J dropped 10; count of bases not matched to a gene: 10. The CDR3 extends over 15 amino acids. The CDR3 spells CASSLTGQGLTEQFF. As DNA, the CDR3 is TGTGCCAGCAGCTTAACGGGACAGGGACTTACGGAGCAGTTCTTC.

In this sample, this clonotype turned up many times. The chain links TRBV7-8 to TRBJ2-4; weak D call: TRBD2 (6 bases). Germline CDR1 is SGHVS and CDR2 is FQNEAQ. The CDR3 contains 18 residues. V was clipped by 1 base and J by 1 base, with 17 bases between them. CDR3 sequence reads: CASSLELAGWAAKNIQYF. The CDR3 coding sequence is TGTGCCAGCAGCTTAGAGTTGGCGGGGTGGGCTGCCAAAAACATTCAGTACTTC.

This sequence joins TRBV4-2 and TRBJ2-2; no reliable D call. Germline assignment: CDR1 LGHNA and CDR2 YNFKEQ. This CDR3 has 16 amino acids. The V end was cut by 7 bases, the J end by 0 bases, with 15 bases between. The CDR3 region is CASTTKFPPNTGELFF. The CDR3 DNA reads TGTGCCAGCACTACAAAGTTCCCACCGAACACCGGGGAGCTGTTTTTT.

The CDR3 spells CASSSQGFGYGYTF. In DNA, the CDR3 is TGTGCCAGCAGTTCACAGGGGTTCGGCTATGGCTACACCTTC. The J gene is TRBJ1-2, the V gene TRBV27; 7 nucleotides line up with TRBD1. Trimming removed 4 bases from V and 4 bases from J; junction bases left unmatched: 6. CDR3 length: 14 amino acids. Germline V lookup: CDR1 MNHEY, CDR2 SMNVEV (reference sequence).

The CDR3 DNA reads TGTGCCAGTAGTATTCGGGGGTTGAACACTGAAGCTTTCTTT. Encoded protein: CASSIRGLNTEAFF. The genes are TRBV19 and TRBJ1-1; possibly TRBD1 for D (5 bases). The CDR3 is 14 residues long. V lost 3 bases, J lost 0 bases, and 8 bases lay in between. CDR1 and CDR2 from the germline V gene are LNHDA and SQIVND (reference sequence). Looking up the rest from reference TRBV19 and TRBJ1-1 gives the full variable domain: DGGITQSPKYLFRKEGQNVTLSCEQNLNHDAMYWYRQDPGQGLRLIYYSQIVNDFQKGDIAEGYSVSREKKESFPLTVTSAQKNPTAFYLCASSIRGLNTEAFFGQGTRLTVV.

This clonotype has more than one count but fewer than ten. The J gene is TRBJ1-4, the V gene TRBV7-2, with D unclear. Trimming cost V 5 bases and J 10 bases, with 14 bases left between them. CDR1 and CDR2 (germline): SGHTA, FQGNSA. The CDR3 spans 13 residues. The CDR3 spells CASSLSDGGKLFF. The CDR3 nucleotides read TGTGCCAGCAGCCTCTCGGACGGCGGAAAACTGTTTTTT.

Only a few counts were recorded for this clonotype. This chain uses TRBV6-6 with TRBJ1-2, with a possible D match to TRBD1 (6 bases). Per germline, CDR1 MNHNY and CDR2 SVGAGI (reference sequence). The CDR3 is made up of 14 amino acids. Trimming shortened V by 8 bases and J by 4 bases, and 17 bases separated the two germline ends. The chain's CDR3 is CASAQQGGFYGYTF. The CDR3 coding sequence is TGTGCCAGCGCGCAACAAGGGGGTTTCTATGGCTACACCTTC.

The J gene is TRBJ2-5, the V gene TRBV3-1; 11 bases are shared with TRBD2. The germline V gene has CDR1 LGHDT and CDR2 YNNKEL (reference sequence). The V gene end was trimmed by 4 bases and the J gene end by 3 bases; junction bases not matched to a gene: 7. CDR3 length: 16 amino acids. The CDR3 sequence is CASSLETSGAEETQYF. The CDR3 region has the DNA TGTGCCAGCAGCCTTGAGACTAGCGGGGCGGAAGAGACCCAGTACTTC.

This clonotype was detected many times. The V and J genes are TRBV4-3 and TRBJ1-4; a weak D match, TRBD1 (6 bases). Germline V gives CDR1 LGHNA, CDR2 YSLEER. The V gene lost 0 bases and the J gene lost 5 bases, with 16 bases spanning the gap. This CDR3 is 17 amino acids long. The CDR3 bases are TGCGCCAGCAGCCAAGAGACCCGTGGACAGTCAAATGAAAAACTGTTTTTT. This translates into CASSQETRGQSNEKLFF.

This clonotype was seen more than once but under ten times. The rearrangement joins TRBV19 to TRBJ2-7; 7 nucleotides match TRBD2. There are 15 residues in the CDR3. The V gene end was trimmed by 3 bases and the J gene end by 2 bases; junction bases not matched to a gene: 7. Germline V lookup: CDR1 LNHDA, CDR2 SQIVND (reference sequence). CDR3 in amino acids: CASSMSPSGTYEQYF. CDR3 nucleotide sequence: TGTGCCAGTAGTATGTCGCCTAGCGGCACCTACGAGCAGTACTTC.

In its sample, this clonotype was seen many times. The gene calls are TRBV29-1 and TRBJ1-2; the D gene is possibly TRBD1 (5 bases). V gave up 6 bases and J gave up 4 bases, with 18 bases separating them. CDR1 is SQVTM, CDR2 ANQGSEA, per germline. There are 14 residues in the CDR3. The CDR3 DNA reads TGCAGCGTCCGACGAATTGCAGGGTCCTATGGCTACACCTTC. This encodes CSVRRIAGSYGYTF. The whole variable domain, remainder taken from reference TRBV29-1 and TRBJ1-2, is SAVISQKPSRDICQRGTSLTIQCQVDSQVTMMFWYRQQPGQSLTLIATANQGSEATYESGFVIDKFPISRPNLTFSTLTVSNMSPEDSSIYLCSVRRIAGSYGYTFGSGTRLTVV.